The 2 T cell receptor beta chains below were found in one sample sequenced in a study of blood T cells in healthy people across ages. The use of a sample-barcoded 5' primer and a J-beta primer mix characterized a second PCR of roughly 7 to 11 cycles. TCRdb independently ran MiXCR on the 5' RACE reads; one entry per CDR3 protein. The data hold about 720,000 distinct CDR3 sequences, with 20% to 30% observed a single time. This sample also appeared in a second study, on T cells of mothers and their children.

Sequencing was done on a sample of blood. All receptors derive from a boy between 10 and 17 years old in good health.

This clonotype was picked up a small number of times. This chain uses TRBV19 with TRBJ2-7, with 15 bases identical to TRBD2. This CDR3 has 22 amino acids. The V segment lost 3 bases and the J segment 4 bases; nucleotides outside the gene matches: 22. Germline CDR1 reads LNHDA; CDR2 reads SQIVND (reference sequence). This CDR3 is CASSISSRSGLAGGTLHYEQYF. The CDR3, as DNA: TGTGCCAGTAGTATTAGCTCTCGTTCGGGACTAGCGGGAGGAACGTTACATTACGAGCAGTACTTC.

The chain has TRBV4-2 and TRBJ2-5; D unclear. Germline loops: CDR1 LGHNA, CDR2 YNFKEQ. The CDR3 runs 14 residues. Trimming pared 0 bases from V and 3 bases from J, leaving 8 bases between. CDR3 nucleotides: TGTGCCAGCAGCCAAGATCCGATAAAAGAGACCCAGTACTTC. Protein: CASSQDPIKETQYF.